Presented here are 16 T cell receptor beta chains from one specimen sequenced in a study of T cells in narcolepsy. Measured with immunoSEQ multiplex PCR; TCRdb has only the in-frame clones, and not every one. The sample contains just over 20,000 clones, around 90% of which appear only once. Sequenced sample: CD45RA- memory CD4+ T cells from PBMCs. All receptors derive from a human donor with narcolepsy.

The chain is built from TRBV5-1 and TRBJ1-5; unclear D gene. The CDR3 is 16 residues long. CDR1 and CDR2 (germline): SGHRS, YFSETQ. V shed 4 bases and J shed 6 bases, with 20 bases lying between them. The CDR3 loop is CASSPGQEAIGQPQHF. The CDR3 region has the DNA TGCGCCAGCAGCCCGGGTCAGGAGGCTATCGGTCAGCCCCAGCATTTT.

The chain links TRBV6-6 to TRBJ2-1; D might be TRBD2 (5 bases). V lost 5 bases to trimming and J lost 5 bases, with 13 bases between them. Germline loops: CDR1 MNHNY, CDR2 SVGAGI (reference sequence). CDR3 length: 14 residues. The CDR3 loop reads CASSPREQNNEQFF. CDR3 DNA: TGTGCCAGCAGTCCCCGGGAACAGAACAATGAGCAGTTCTTC.

This chain links TRBV5-6 with TRBJ1-5, with 9 bases identical to TRBD1. CDR3 length: 15 residues. Germline CDR1 is SGHDT and CDR2 is YYEEEE. After removal of 1 base from V and 5 bases from J, the junction contained 4 bases not matched to a gene. CDR3: CASSLKQGAHQPQHF. CDR3 bases: TGTGCCAGCAGCTTGAAACAGGGGGCACATCAGCCCCAGCATTTT.

A few counts support this clone. The CDR3 region is CASRPNSETQYF. The CDR3 DNA follows: TGTGCCAGCAGGCCAAACAGCGAGACCCAGTACTTC. The chain recombines TRBV2 with TRBJ2-5; D uncertain. V was shortened by 6 bases and J by 5 bases, with 10 bases between the two germline ends. Germline lookup yields CDR1 SNHLY and CDR2 FYNNEI. The CDR3 covers 12 residues.

The chain recombines TRBV6-4 with TRBJ1-2; no clear D gene. From germline, CDR1 is MRHNA and CDR2 SNTAGT. There are 16 residues in the CDR3. V dropped 6 bases and J dropped 0 bases, with 17 bases sitting between them. CDR3 protein: CASSPDPTSSNYGYTF. In nucleotides, the CDR3 is TGTGCCAGCAGCCCCGACCCGACCTCTTCTAACTATGGCTACACCTTC.

This sequence joins TRBV7-8 and TRBJ2-1, with 7 positions matching TRBD1. This CDR3 comprises 14 residues. Looked up from germline, CDR1 is SGHVS and CDR2 is FQNEAQ. Trimming removed 1 base from V and 15 bases from J; junction bases left unmatched: 12. The chain's CDR3 is CASSLGGTVSIGFF. CDR3 nucleotide sequence: TGTGCCAGCAGCTTAGGGGGGACAGTTTCGATTGGGTTCTTC.

On this clone: Germline and junction disagree at one end, which may indicate a read error. The V gene is TRBV30, the J gene TRBJ2-1, with TRBD2 identical over 8 bases. Germline V lookup: CDR1 GTSNPN, CDR2 SVGIG (reference sequence). This CDR3 contains 14 residues. CDR3 region: CAWSVRAGDKEQFF. The CDR3 region has the DNA TGTGCCTGGAGTGTAAGAGCGGGAGACAAGGAGCAGTTCTTC.

The gene calls are TRBV7-2 and TRBJ1-2; 10 nucleotides align to TRBD1. Germline CDR1 and CDR2: SGHTA and FQGNSA. This CDR3 has 15 residues. Trimming removed 6 bases from V and 12 bases from J; junction bases left unmatched: 16. This chain's CDR3 is CASRLPGQGLEVDTF. CDR3 sequence (DNA): TGTGCCAGCAGACTACCGGGACAGGGGCTCGAGGTGGACACCTTC.

A single count supports this clone. The chain couples TRBV13 to TRBJ2-3; TRBD2 matches at 7 bases. Per the germline V gene, CDR1 is PRHDT and CDR2 is FYEKMQ (reference sequence). The CDR3 runs to 20 residues. V shed 0 bases and J 0 bases; nucleotides not matched to a gene: 15. The CDR3 coding sequence is TGTGCCAGCAGCTTAGGGCTCAATAGCGGGCTAGCTTCTAGCACAGATACGCAGTATTTT. This sequence encodes CASSLGLNSGLASSTDTQYF. Drawing the rest from reference TRBV13 and TRBJ2-3, the complete variable domain is AAGVIQSPRHLIKEKRETATLKCYPIPRHDTVYWYQQGPGQDPQFLISFYEKMQSDKGSIPDRFSAQQFSDYHSELNMSSLELGDSALYFCASSLGLNSGLASSTDTQYFGPGTRLTVL.

This chain connects TRBV28 to TRBJ1-6; 9 bases line up with TRBD1. The trim removed 1 base at V and 8 bases at J, leaving 6 bases unmatched. Germline V CDR1 and CDR2: MDHEN, SYDVKM. CDR3 length: 16 amino acids. Here the CDR3 DNA reads TGTGCCAGCAGTTTATTTTCCGGGACAGGGCATTCACCCCTCCACTTT. Amino acids: CASSLFSGTGHSPLHF.

This clone was detected only once. This rearrangement joins TRBV7-2 to TRBJ2-5; D may be TRBD1 or TRBD2 (5 bases each). This CDR3 contains 13 residues. The V gene's germline CDR1 is SGHTA and CDR2 FQGNSA. Trimming removed 1 base at V and 4 bases at J, with 7 bases between. In DNA form, the CDR3 reads TGTGCCAGCAGCTTAGAGGGGAGAGAGACCCAGTACTTC. Its protein product is CASSLEGRETQYF.

The rearrangement links TRBV28 to TRBJ1-2; TRBD1 matches 7 bases. Germline V gene sequence: CDR1 MDHEN, CDR2 SYDVKM. Unmatched junction bases numbered 13, after V lost 5 bases and J lost 13 bases. The CDR3 has 13 residues. CDR3 DNA sequence: TGTGCCAGCAGTCCAACATCCAGGGACAGTCTCACCTTC. Its protein product is CASSPTSRDSLTF.

The rearrangement joins TRBV19 to TRBJ2-7, with a weak D call TRBD1 (5 bases). Trimming cost V 0 bases and J 3 bases, with 12 bases left between them. Germline V gene lookup returns CDR1 LNHDA and CDR2 SQIVND (reference sequence). The CDR3 runs 15 residues. In nucleotides, the CDR3 is TGTGCCAGTAGTATAGATGAAGCAGGGATCTACGAGCAGTACTTC. It yields the protein CASSIDEAGIYEQYF.

This clone is a singleton in its sample. The chain couples TRBV7-3 to TRBJ2-2; tentatively, D is TRBD1 (5 bases). Germline CDR1 and CDR2: SGHTA and FQGTGA. V lost 8 bases and J 5 bases, leaving 18 bases between the germline ends. The CDR3 spans 15 residues. This CDR3 is CASGHGQGGTGELFF. The DNA of the CDR3 is TGTGCCAGCGGCCATGGCCAGGGCGGTACCGGGGAGCTGTTTTTT.

The chain recombines TRBV4-2 with TRBJ2-7; D possibly corresponds to TRBD1 (6 bases). The germline CDR1 and CDR2 sequences are LGHNA and YNFKEQ. This CDR3 contains 16 residues. Trimming took 5 bases from V and 1 from J, leaving 18 bases between them. CDR3 nucleotide sequence: TGTGCCAGCAGCTTGGGTGGTCCCAGGGGATCCTACGAGCAGTACTTC. Amino acids: CASSLGGPRGSYEQYF.

This rearrangement joins TRBV5-1 to TRBJ2-2; 13 nucleotides line up with TRBD2. CDR3 size: 16 residues. J gave up 5 bases and V 3 bases, and 4 bases lay outside the gene matches. From germline, CDR1 is SGHRS and CDR2 YFSETQ. The CDR3 DNA reads TGCGCCAGCAGCTGGGGGACTAGCGGGATGACCGGGGAGCTGTTTTTT. This translates into CASSWGTSGMTGELFF.